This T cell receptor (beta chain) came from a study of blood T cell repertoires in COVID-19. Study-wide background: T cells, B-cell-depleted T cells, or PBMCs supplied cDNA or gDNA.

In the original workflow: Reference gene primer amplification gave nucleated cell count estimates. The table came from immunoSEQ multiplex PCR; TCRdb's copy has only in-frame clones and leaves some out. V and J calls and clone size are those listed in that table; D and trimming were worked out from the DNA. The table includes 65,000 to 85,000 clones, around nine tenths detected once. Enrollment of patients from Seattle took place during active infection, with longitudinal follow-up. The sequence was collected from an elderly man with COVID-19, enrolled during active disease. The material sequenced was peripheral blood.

CDR3 sequence reads: CASSLTGVDADTQYF. The CDR3, as DNA: TGTGCCAGCTCGTTGACAGGGGTCGACGCAGATACGCAGTATTTT. The rearrangement links TRBV18 to TRBJ2-3; 8 bases line up with TRBD1. Trimming took 6 bases from V and 4 from J; bases not matched to a gene: 9. CDR3 size: 15 residues. Germline CDR1 is KGHSH and CDR2 is LQKENI.